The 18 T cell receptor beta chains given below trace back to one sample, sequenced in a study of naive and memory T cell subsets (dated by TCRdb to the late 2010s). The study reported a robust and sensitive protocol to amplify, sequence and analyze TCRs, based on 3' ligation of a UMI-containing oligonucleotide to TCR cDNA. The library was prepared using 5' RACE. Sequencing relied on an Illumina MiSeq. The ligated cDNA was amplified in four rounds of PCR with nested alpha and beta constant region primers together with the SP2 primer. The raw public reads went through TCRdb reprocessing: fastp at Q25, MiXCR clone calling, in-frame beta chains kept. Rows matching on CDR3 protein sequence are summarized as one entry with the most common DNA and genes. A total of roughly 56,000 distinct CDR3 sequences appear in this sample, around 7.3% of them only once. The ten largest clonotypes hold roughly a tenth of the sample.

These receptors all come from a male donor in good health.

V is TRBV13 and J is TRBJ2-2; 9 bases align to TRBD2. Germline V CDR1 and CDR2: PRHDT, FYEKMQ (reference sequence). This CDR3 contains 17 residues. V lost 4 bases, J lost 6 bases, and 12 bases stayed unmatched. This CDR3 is CASSYPVGLALPGELFF. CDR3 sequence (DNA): TGTGCCAGCAGCTACCCCGTGGGACTAGCATTACCCGGGGAGCTGTTTTTT.

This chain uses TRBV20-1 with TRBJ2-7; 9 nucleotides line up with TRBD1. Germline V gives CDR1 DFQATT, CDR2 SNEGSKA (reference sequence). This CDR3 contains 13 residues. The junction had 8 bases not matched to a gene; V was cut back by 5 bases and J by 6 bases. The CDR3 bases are TGCAGTGCTTTGGGACAGGGTACCCTCGAGCAGTACTTC. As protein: CSALGQGTLEQYF.

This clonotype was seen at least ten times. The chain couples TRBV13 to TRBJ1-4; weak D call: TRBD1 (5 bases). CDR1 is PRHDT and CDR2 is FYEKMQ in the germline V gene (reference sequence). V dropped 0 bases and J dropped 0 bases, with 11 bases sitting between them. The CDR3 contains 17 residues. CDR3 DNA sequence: TGTGCCAGCAGCTTAGGCTACGACAGCGCAACTAATGAAAAACTGTTTTTT. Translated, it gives CASSLGYDSATNEKLFF.

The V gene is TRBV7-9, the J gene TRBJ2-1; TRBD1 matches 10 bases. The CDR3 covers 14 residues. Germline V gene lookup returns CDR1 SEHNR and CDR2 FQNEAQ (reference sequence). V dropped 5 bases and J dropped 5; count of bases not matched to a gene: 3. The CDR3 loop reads CASSIGTGDNEQFF. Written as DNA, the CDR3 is TGTGCCAGCAGCATCGGGACAGGGGACAATGAGCAGTTCTTC.

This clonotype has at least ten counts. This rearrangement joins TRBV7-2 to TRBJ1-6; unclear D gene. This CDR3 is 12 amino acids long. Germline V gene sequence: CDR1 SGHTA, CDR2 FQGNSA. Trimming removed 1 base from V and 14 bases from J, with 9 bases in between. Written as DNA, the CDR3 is TGTGCCAGCAGCTTAGTATCCCCGGCCCTCCACTTT. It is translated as CASSLVSPALHF. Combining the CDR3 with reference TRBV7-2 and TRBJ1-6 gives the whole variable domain GAGVSQSPSNKVTEKGKDVELRCDPISGHTALYWYRQSLGQGLEFLIYFQGNSAPDKSGLPSDRFSAERTGGSVSTLTIQRTQQEDSAVYLCASSLVSPALHFGNGTRLTVT.

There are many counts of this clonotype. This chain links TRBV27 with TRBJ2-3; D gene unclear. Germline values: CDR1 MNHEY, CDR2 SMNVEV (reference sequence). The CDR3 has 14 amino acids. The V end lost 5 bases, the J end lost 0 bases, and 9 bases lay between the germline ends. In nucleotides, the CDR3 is TGTGCCAGCAGTCTCGCCTCTAGCACAGATACGCAGTATTTT. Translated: CASSLASSTDTQYF.

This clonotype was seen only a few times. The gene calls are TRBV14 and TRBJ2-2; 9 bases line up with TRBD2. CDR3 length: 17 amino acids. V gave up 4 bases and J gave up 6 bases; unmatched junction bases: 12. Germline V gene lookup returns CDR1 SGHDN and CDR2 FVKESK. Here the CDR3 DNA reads TGTGCCAGCAGCCCAGGGGTAGCGGGGGTCCGTTCCGGGGAGCTGTTTTTT. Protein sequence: CASSPGVAGVRSGELFF. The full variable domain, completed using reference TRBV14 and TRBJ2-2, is EAGVTQFPSHSVIEKGQTVTLRCDPISGHDNLYWYRRVMGKEIKFLLHFVKESKQDESGMPNNRFLAERTGGTYSTLKVQPAELEDSGVYFCASSPGVAGVRSGELFFGEGSRLTVL.

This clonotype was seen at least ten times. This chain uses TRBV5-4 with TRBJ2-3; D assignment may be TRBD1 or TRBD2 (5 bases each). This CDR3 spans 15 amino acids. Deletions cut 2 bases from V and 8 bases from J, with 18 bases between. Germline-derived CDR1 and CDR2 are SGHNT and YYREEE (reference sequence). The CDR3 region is CASSLGAGIEGTQYF. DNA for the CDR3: TGTGCCAGCAGCTTAGGGGCAGGGATTGAGGGTACGCAGTATTTT.

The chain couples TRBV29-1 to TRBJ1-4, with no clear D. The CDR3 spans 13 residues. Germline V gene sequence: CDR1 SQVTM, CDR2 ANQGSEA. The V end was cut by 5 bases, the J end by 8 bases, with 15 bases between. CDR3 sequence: CSVLGWREEKLFF. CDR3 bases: TGCAGCGTTCTTGGTTGGCGGGAGGAAAAACTGTTTTTT.

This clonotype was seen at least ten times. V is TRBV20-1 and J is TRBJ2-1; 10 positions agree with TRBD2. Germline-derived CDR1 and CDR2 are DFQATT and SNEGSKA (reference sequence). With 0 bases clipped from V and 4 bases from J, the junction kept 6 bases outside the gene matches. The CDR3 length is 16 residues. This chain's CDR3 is CSARDRTSGVYNEQFF. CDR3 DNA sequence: TGCAGTGCTAGAGATCGAACTAGCGGGGTATACAATGAGCAGTTCTTC.

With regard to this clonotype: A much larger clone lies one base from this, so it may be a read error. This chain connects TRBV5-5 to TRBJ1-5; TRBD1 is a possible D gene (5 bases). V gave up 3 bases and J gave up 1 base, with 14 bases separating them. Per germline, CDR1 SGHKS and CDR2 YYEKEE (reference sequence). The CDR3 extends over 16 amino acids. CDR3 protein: CASSYGAAWSNQPQHF. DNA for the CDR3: TGTGCCAGCAGCTACGGGGCCGCCTGGAGCAATCAGCCCCAGCATTTT.

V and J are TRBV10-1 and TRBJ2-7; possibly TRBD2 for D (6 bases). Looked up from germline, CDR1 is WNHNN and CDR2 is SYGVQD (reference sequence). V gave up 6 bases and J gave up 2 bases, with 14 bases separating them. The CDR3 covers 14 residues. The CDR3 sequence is CASSPRRETYEQYF. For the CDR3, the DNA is TGCGCCAGCAGCCCCAGGAGGGAAACCTACGAGCAGTACTTC.

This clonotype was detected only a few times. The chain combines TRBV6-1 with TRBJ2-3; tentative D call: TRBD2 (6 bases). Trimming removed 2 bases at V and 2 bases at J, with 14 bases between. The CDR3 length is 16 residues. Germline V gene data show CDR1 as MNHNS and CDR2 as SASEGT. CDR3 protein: CASSEFGSGSTDTQYF. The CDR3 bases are TGTGCCAGCAGTGAATTTGGTAGCGGCTCCACAGATACGCAGTATTTT.

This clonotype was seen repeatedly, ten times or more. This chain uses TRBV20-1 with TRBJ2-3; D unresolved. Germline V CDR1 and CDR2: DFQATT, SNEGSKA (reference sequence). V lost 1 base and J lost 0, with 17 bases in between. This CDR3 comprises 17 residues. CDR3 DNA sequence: TGCAGTGCTAGAGCCCGGGTTGGCGGCTCTAGCACAGATACGCAGTATTTT. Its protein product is CSARARVGGSSTDTQYF.

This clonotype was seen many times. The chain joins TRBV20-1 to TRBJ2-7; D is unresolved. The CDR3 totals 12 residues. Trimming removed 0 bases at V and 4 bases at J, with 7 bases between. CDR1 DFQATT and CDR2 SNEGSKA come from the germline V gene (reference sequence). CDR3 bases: TGCAGTGCTAGAGATTTAACTTACGAGCAGTACTTC. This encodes CSARDLTYEQYF.

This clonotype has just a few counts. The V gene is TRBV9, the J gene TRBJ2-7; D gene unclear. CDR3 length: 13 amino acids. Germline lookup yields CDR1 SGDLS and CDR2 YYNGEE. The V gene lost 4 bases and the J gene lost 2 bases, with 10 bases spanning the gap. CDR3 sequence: CASSTDIAYEQYF. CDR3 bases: TGTGCCAGCAGCACAGACATAGCCTACGAGCAGTACTTC. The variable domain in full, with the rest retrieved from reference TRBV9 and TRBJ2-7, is DSGVTQTPKHLITATGQRVTLRCSPRSGDLSVYWYQQSLDQGLQFLIQYYNGEERAKGNILERFSAQQFPDLHSELNLSSLELGDSALYFCASSTDIAYEQYFGPGTRLTVT.

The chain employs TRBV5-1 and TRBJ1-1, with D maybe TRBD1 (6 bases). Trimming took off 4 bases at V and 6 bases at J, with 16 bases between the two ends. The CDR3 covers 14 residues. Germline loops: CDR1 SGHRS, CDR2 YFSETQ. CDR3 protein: CASSPEGGAAEAFF. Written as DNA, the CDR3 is TGCGCCAGCAGCCCGGAGGGGGGTGCGGCTGAAGCTTTCTTT.

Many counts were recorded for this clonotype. For the CDR3, the DNA is TGCGCCAGCAGTGAAACAGGGGCGCGGACTGAAGCTTTCTTT. Protein: CASSETGARTEAFF. This chain links TRBV10-2 with TRBJ1-1; 7 nucleotides line up with TRBD1. Germline CDR1 is WSHSY and CDR2 is SAAADI. This CDR3 is 14 amino acids long. The V gene end was trimmed by 3 bases and the J gene end by 5 bases; junction bases not matched to a gene: 6.